This TCR beta chain was profiled in a study of blood T cell repertoires in COVID-19. Study background: Acute and convalescent COVID-19 samples came from the United States, Italy and Spain. T cells, B-cell-depleted T cells, or PBMCs provided the cDNA or gDNA that served as material.

V lost 4 bases, J lost 4 bases, and 7 bases lay in between. The CDR3 runs to 12 residues. Germline V lookup: CDR1 LNHDA, CDR2 SQIVND (reference sequence). Authors' processing steps: Estimation of nucleated cell counts relied on the amplification of reference gene primers. Measured with immunoSEQ multiplex PCR; TCRdb has only the in-frame clones, and not every one. V and J calls and clone size come straight from that table; D and trimming were deduced from the DNA. The sample has approximately 280,000 clones, around 88% seen once; the top ten hold around 5.8%. Self-reported history from a screening survey and questionnaire set each donor's cohort. The table lists this clone with a few counts.

The V and J genes are TRBV19 and TRBJ1-2, with a possible D match to TRBD1 (5 bases). This TCR was sampled from a woman aged 40 to 50 who had recovered from COVID-19. What was sequenced was PBMCs or T cells enriched from blood (not recorded which). The CDR3 region is CASSSQGYGYTF. DNA of the CDR3: TGTGCCAGTAGTAGTCAGGGCTATGGCTACACCTTC.